The entry below gives a single T cell receptor (beta chain) sequence along with its context. Its matching antigen is unknown. J was trimmed by 4 bases and V by 6 bases; bases with no gene match: 6. This CDR3 region has 14 residues. Germline-derived CDR1 and CDR2 are MNHEY and SVGAGI. This record comes from a study of cytotoxic CD8 clonotypes in ibrutinib-treated CLL. Whole-study context: An average of roughly 250,000 productive templates and 94,082 productive rearrangements was obtained per sample. Findings of the study overall: Baseline-level clonality went beyond age-matched healthy donors and moved in step with circulating CD8+ T-cell counts.

Produced via immunoSEQ multiplex PCR; TCRdb's table is partial and in-frame only. The sample contains 200,000 to 250,000 clones, nearly 80% of which appear only once. The TCR originated in a human donor with chronic lymphocytic leukemia. This chain uses TRBV6-5 with TRBJ1-5; 7 bases fit TRBD1. Material: PBMCs, obtained after 12 months of ibrutinib treatment. CDR3 sequence reads: CASRGGQPNQPQHF. DNA of the CDR3: TGTGCCAGCAGAGGGGGACAGCCAAATCAGCCCCAGCATTTT.